Described below is a single T cell receptor beta chain sequence and its context. The target antigen is unknown. Primers for the PCR totalled 60 Vbeta and 13 Jbeta. The table came from immunoSEQ multiplex PCR; TCRdb's copy has only in-frame clones and leaves some out. The data show about 190,000 clones, roughly 81% seen once. V was clipped by 10 bases and J by 6 bases; unmatched bases: 14. The CDR3 has 14 residues. Germline V CDR1 and CDR2: SGHAT, FQNNGV. The source of the sample is a study of cytomegalovirus exposure and HLA in healthy donors. Study-wide points: Most TCR sequences showed up rarely, but some public TCRs showed up in many donors. Among donors in an Asian-associated ancestry cluster, a later analysis reportedly found fewer N-insertions than the roughly 610-donor mean. Investigators reported under 200 TCR beta chains as tied to cytomegalovirus.

The rearrangement uses TRBV11-2 and TRBJ2-7; 8 bases are shared with TRBD2. The sample consisted of PBMCs. The clonotype originates from a woman aged 25 to 45 in good health and CMV-seropositive. The CDR3, as DNA: TGTGCCACCCCCTCGGGAGCGGGAGACGTCGAGCAGTACTTC. This gives the protein CATPSGAGDVEQYF.